A selection of T cell receptor beta chains follows, all from one sample in a study of CD8 T cells in ankylosing spondylitis. MiXCR, applied by TCRdb to the 5' RACE reads, yields one record per CDR3 protein. The sample carries approximately 340,000 distinct CDR3 sequences, about 14% recorded once. Sequencing input: blood, either unsorted or a sorted T cell fraction (not recorded which). These receptors all stem from a male donor with ankylosing spondylitis or in good health (not recorded which). CDR3s include the opening cysteine and the closing phenylalanine or tryptophan. Fields, in order: J gene, V gene, CDR3 protein.

J gene: TRBJ2-3
V gene: TRBV12-3/TRBV12-4
CDR3 protein: CASSLVTDTQYF

J gene: TRBJ2-1
V gene: TRBV20-1
CDR3 protein: CSADGLAGALEQFF

J gene: TRBJ2-2
V gene: TRBV18
CDR3 protein: CASSSGSTNTGELFF

J gene: TRBJ1-1
V gene: TRBV30
CDR3 protein: CAWSVRRYTEAFF

J gene: TRBJ2-7
V gene: TRBV12-3/TRBV12-4
CDR3 protein: CASSSAGTATYEQYF

J gene: TRBJ2-2
V gene: TRBV9
CDR3 protein: CASSVVAGELFF

J gene: TRBJ1-2
V gene: TRBV7-2
CDR3 protein: CASSPGVQPAYGYTF

J gene: TRBJ2-7
V gene: TRBV10-3
CDR3 protein: CAISESAGGNDEQYF

J gene: TRBJ2-1
V gene: TRBV5-5
CDR3 protein: CASSGTFNEQFF

J gene: TRBJ1-2
V gene: TRBV29-1
CDR3 protein: CSVATALNYGYTF

J gene: TRBJ2-3
V gene: TRBV5-1
CDR3 protein: CASSSTNSGRAKDTQYF

J gene: TRBJ1-1
V gene: TRBV3-1
CDR3 protein: CASTFGTAMNTEAFF

J gene: TRBJ2-5
V gene: TRBV4-1
CDR3 protein: CASSHSGGKETQYF

J gene: TRBJ2-3
V gene: TRBV4-2
CDR3 protein: CASSQDQPDTQYF

J gene: TRBJ1-2
V gene: TRBV12-3/TRBV12-4
CDR3 protein: CASRTDGTGDYGYTF

J gene: TRBJ1-5
V gene: TRBV20-1
CDR3 protein: CSATPPNHQPQHF

J gene: TRBJ2-7
V gene: TRBV20-1
CDR3 protein: CSAPDDRNEQYF

J gene: TRBJ2-1
V gene: TRBV11-3
CDR3 protein: CASSFPREDEQFF

J gene: TRBJ1-2
V gene: TRBV5-1
CDR3 protein: CASSFTAGRHGYTF

J gene: TRBJ2-2
V gene: TRBV6-5
CDR3 protein: CASSYPRRGRDTGELFF

J gene: TRBJ2-3
V gene: TRBV5-1
CDR3 protein: CASSLTGTSRGDTQYF

J gene: TRBJ1-1
V gene: TRBV7-9
CDR3 protein: CASSRPAGQVRDEAFF

J gene: TRBJ1-2
V gene: TRBV2
CDR3 protein: CASRTTAGYGYTF

J gene: TRBJ2-1
V gene: TRBV20-1
CDR3 protein: CSARTSYNEQFF

J gene: TRBJ2-6
V gene: TRBV12-3/TRBV12-4
CDR3 protein: CASSPTGHSGANVLTF

J gene: TRBJ1-1
V gene: TRBV5-1
CDR3 protein: CASSLTGPVDTEAFF

J gene: TRBJ1-1
V gene: TRBV20-1
CDR3 protein: CSAPSGGGDTEAFF

J gene: TRBJ2-4
V gene: TRBV11-1
CDR3 protein: CASSSDGMHSFLAKNIQYF

J gene: TRBJ2-2
V gene: TRBV12-3/TRBV12-4
CDR3 protein: CASSDAGAPTGELFF

J gene: TRBJ2-1
V gene: TRBV4-2
CDR3 protein: CASSQGRGGFSYNEQFF

J gene: TRBJ2-7
V gene: TRBV20-1
CDR3 protein: CSATSGRLAGVYEQYF